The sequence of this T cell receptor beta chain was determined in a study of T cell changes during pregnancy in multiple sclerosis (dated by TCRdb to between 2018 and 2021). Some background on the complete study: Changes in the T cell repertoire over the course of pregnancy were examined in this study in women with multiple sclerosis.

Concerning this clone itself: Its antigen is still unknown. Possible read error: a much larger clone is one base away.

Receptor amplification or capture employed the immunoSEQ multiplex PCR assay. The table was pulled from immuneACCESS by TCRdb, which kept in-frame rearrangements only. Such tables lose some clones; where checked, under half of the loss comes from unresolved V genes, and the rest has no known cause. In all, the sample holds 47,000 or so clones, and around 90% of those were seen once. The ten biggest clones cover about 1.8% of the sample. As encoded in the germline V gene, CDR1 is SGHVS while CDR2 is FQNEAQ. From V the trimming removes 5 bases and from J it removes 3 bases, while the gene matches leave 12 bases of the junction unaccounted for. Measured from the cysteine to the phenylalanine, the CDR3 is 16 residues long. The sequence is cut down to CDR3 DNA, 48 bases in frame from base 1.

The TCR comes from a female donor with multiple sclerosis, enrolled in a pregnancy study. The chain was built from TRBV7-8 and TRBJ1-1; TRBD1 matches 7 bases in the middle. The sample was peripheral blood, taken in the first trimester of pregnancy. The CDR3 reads CASSDNTGVGYTEAFF. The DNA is TGTGCCAGCAGCGATAATACAGGGGTTGGGTACACTGAAGCTTTCTTT.